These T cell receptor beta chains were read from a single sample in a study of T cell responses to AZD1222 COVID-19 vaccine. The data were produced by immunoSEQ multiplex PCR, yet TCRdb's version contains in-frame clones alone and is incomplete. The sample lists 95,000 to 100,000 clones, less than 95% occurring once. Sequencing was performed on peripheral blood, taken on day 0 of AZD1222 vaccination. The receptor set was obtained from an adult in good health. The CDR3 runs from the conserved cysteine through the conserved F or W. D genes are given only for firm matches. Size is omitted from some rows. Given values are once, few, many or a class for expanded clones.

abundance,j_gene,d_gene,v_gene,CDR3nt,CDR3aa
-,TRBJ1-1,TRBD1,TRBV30,TGTGCCTGGACCCCGCCACAGGGGGACACTGAAGCTTTCTTT,CAWTPPQGDTEAFF
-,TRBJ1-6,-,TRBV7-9,TGTGCCAGCAGCTTAGATAGTAATTCACCCCTCCACTTT,CASSLDSNSPLHF
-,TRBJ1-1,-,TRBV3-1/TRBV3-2,TGTGCCAGCAGCCCCTTGAGAAGCACTGAAGCTTTCTTT,CASSPLRSTEAFF
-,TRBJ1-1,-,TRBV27,TGTGCCAGCAGTTTCGGCCAAAACACTGAAGCTTTCTTT,CASSFGQNTEAFF
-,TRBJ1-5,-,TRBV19,TGTGCCAGTAGTCCTCCGTCCCCTACAGGGACCTCCTCGTCCGGCCAGCCCCAGCATTTT,CASSPPSPTGTSSSGQPQHF
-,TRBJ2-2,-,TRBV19,TGTGCCAATATTAGGGGCAGGAGCACCGGGGAGCTGTTTTTT,CANIRGRSTGELFF
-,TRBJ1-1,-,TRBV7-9,TGTGCCAGCAGGGACGGTCAGAACACTGAAGCTTTCTTT,CASRDGQNTEAFF
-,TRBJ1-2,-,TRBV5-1,TGCGCCAGCAGTCCCCTCCAGCCGGGTTCGATGGGGTACACCTTC,CASSPLQPGSMGYTF
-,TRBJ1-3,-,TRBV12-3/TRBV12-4,TGTGCCAGCAGTTTTGCCAGGGAATATTTT,CASSFAREYF
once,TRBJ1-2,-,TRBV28,TGTGCCAGCAGTTTTCCTGGACACAACTATGGCTACACCTTC,CASSFPGHNYGYTF
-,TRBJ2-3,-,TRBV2,TGTGCCAGCACGAGACTAGTAGGCACAGATACGCAGTATTTT,CASTRLVGTDTQYF
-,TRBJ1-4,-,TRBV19,TGTGCCAGTAGTGCGGGAGCCACCTCAGAAAAACTGTTTTTT,CASSAGATSEKLFF
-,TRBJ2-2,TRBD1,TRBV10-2,TGCGCCAGCGGGACAGGGGCGGGGGAGCTGTTTTTT,CASGTGAGELFF
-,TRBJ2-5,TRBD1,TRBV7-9,TGTGCCAGCAGCTTAGCGACAGGGGGCTTGAAGACCCAGTACTTC,CASSLATGGLKTQYF
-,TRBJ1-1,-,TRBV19,TGTGCCAGTAGTATGGGGATTGAAGCTTTCTTT,CASSMGIEAFF
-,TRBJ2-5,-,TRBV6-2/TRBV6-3,TGTGCCAGCAGTTATGAGGGAGGAGAGACCCAGTACTTC,CASSYEGGETQYF
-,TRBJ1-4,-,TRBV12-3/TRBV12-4,TGTGCCAGCAGGGGTCTGGGGAATGAAAAACTGTTTTTT,CASRGLGNEKLFF
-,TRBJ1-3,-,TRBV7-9,TGTGCCAGCAGCTTAACGCTTTCTGGAAACACCATATATTTT,CASSLTLSGNTIYF
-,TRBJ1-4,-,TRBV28,TGTGCCAGCAGTGGGGCAGCTAATGAAAAACTGTTTTTT,CASSGAANEKLFF
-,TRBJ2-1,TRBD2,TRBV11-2,TGTGCCAGCAGCTTAGCTAGCGGGGGTAACAATGAGCAGTTCTTC,CASSLASGGNNEQFF
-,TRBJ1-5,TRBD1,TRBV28,TGTGCCACAAAGACAGGGCCCAGCAATCAGCCCCAGCATTTT,CATKTGPSNQPQHF
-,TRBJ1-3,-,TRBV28,TGTGCCAGCAGTTTTTTCTTGCGGAACCGATTTGGAAACACCATATATTTT,CASSFFLRNRFGNTIYF
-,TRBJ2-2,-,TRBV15,TGTGCCACCACCCTTGGACCCACCGGGGAGCTGTTTTTT,CATTLGPTGELFF
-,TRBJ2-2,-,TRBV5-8,TGTGCCAGCAGCCAACGGTTGACCGGGGAGCTGTTTTTT,CASSQRLTGELFF
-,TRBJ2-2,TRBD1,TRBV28,TGTGCCAGCAGCAATACATTACAGGGGGTTCTAGGCGGGGAGCTGTTTTTT,CASSNTLQGVLGGELFF
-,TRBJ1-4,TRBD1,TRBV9,TGTGCCAGCAGCGTACAGGGGGCTGGTGAAAAACTGTTTTTT,CASSVQGAGEKLFF
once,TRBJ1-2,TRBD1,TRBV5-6,TGTGCCAGCAGCTCCGCCGGGACAGCGAACCTCAACTATGGCTACACCTTC,CASSSAGTANLNYGYTF
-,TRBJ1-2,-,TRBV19,TGTGCCAGTAGTAATAGAGCCCCGGGTCATATCGATGGCTACACCTTC,CASSNRAPGHIDGYTF
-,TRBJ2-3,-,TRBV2,TGTGCCAGCAGTGAGGGAGGGGGCGCGGATACGCAGTATTTT,CASSEGGGADTQYF
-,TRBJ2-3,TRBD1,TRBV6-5,TGTGCCAGCAGTTACCCGGGACAGGGGGGCACAGATACGCAGTATTTT,CASSYPGQGGTDTQYF
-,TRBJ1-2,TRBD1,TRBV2,TGTGCCAGCAGTGTACTGACAGGGGCTAACTATGGCTACACCTTC,CASSVLTGANYGYTF
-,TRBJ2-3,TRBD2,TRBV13,TGTGCCAGCAGCTCCCGGGGGGCCGGACTAGCGGGGTCACCCACAGATACGCAGTATTTT,CASSSRGAGLAGSPTDTQYF
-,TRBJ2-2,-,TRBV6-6,TGTGCCAGCAGCAGGACAGCCTCTAGCACCGGGGAGCTGTTTTTT,CASSRTASSTGELFF
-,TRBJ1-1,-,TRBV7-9,TGTGCCAGCAGCCGGATGAACACTGAAGCTTTCTTT,CASSRMNTEAFF
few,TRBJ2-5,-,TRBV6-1,TGTGCCAGCAGTGAAGCGCTTGGAGGGGATGGGGAGACCCAGTACTTC,CASSEALGGDGETQYF
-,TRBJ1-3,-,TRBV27,TGTGCCAGCAGCCCTGGGGGCGCCCCTCGGGGAAACACCATATATTTT,CASSPGGAPRGNTIYF
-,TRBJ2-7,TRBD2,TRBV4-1,TGCGCCAGCAGCCAAGCTCACGGCCTAGCGGCCTACGAGCAGTACTTC,CASSQAHGLAAYEQYF
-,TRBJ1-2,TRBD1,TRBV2,TGTGCCAGTGGGGACAGGGTGAACTATGGCTACACCTTC,CASGDRVNYGYTF
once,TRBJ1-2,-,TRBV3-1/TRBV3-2,TGTGCCAGCAGCCAGGGACCGCTAGGGGGCTATGGCTACACCTTC,CASSQGPLGGYGYTF
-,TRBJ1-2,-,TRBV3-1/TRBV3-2,TGTGCCAGCAGCCAAGATCTGCTGGCAGGCTCCTCCGGGGGCTACACCTTC,CASSQDLLAGSSGGYTF
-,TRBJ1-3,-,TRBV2,TGTGCCAGCTCAGAACCAGGGCCTGGAAACACCATATATTTT,CASSEPGPGNTIYF
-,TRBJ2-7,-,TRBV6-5,TGTGCCAGCCTTGGGACCGACGAGCAGTACTTC,CASLGTDEQYF
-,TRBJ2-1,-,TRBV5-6,TGTGCCAGCACGCGTTCGGGGGACTACAATGAGCAGTTCTTC,CASTRSGDYNEQFF
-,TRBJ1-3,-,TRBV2,TGTGCCAGCAGTGAAGCGCAAGGGTTCGGAAACACCATATATTTT,CASSEAQGFGNTIYF
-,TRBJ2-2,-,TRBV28,TGTGCCAGTTTAACGAACACCGGGGAGCTGTTTTTT,CASLTNTGELFF
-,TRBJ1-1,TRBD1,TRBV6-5,TGTGCCAGCAGCCTAGGACAGGGGGCGAACACTGAAGCTTTCTTT,CASSLGQGANTEAFF
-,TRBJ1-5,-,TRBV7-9,TGTGCCAGCAGCTTAGTAGGTCAGCCCCAGCATTTT,CASSLVGQPQHF
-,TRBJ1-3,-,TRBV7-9,TGTGCCAGCAGCTTTTCCAGGGGCCGAAACTCTGGAAACACCATATATTTT,CASSFSRGRNSGNTIYF
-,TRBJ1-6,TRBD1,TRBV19,TGTGCCAGTAGTGTCAGGGGGCTAGGTTCACCCCTCCACTTT,CASSVRGLGSPLHF
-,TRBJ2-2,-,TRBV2,TGTGCCAGCAAATACTCCGGGGAGCTGTTTTTT,CASKYSGELFF
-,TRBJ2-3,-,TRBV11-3,TGTGCCAGCAGCTTAGAAACAGATACGCAGTATTTT,CASSLETDTQYF
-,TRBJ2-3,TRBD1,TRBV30,TGTGCCTGGAGCGCGGACAGGGAGAGCACAGATACGCAGTATTTT,CAWSADRESTDTQYF
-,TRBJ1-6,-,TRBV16,TGTGCCAGCAGCCAGTGGGACACCAGACAAGATAATTCACCCCTCCACTTT,CASSQWDTRQDNSPLHF
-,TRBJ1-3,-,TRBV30,TGTGCCTGGAACAGGGATTCCTCTGGAAACACCATATATTTT,CAWNRDSSGNTIYF
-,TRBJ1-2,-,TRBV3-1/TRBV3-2,TGTGCCAGCAGCTTTCGCGGTGGGGATAGCTATGGCTACACCTTC,CASSFRGGDSYGYTF
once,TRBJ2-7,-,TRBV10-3,TGTGCCATCAGTCCCGGGACAAGCCCCTACGAGCAGTACTTC,CAISPGTSPYEQYF
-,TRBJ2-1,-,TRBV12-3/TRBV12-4,TGTGCCAGCGGACTCCCGGTCTTCAATGAGCAGTTCTTC,CASGLPVFNEQFF